These 26 T cell receptor beta chains were sequenced from one sample in a study of siplizumab effects on memory and regulatory T cells. Data came from immunoSEQ multiplex PCR; TCRdb stores just in-frame clones and leaves some out. Of 100,000 or so clones listed, 92% are singletons. Sequencing was done on a sample of Tregs sorted from blood. These TCRs come from a human donor in good health.

The rearrangement joins TRBV7-9 to TRBJ1-6; possibly TRBD1 for D (5 bases). This CDR3 has 14 amino acids. CDR1 SEHNR and CDR2 FQNEAQ come from the germline V gene (reference sequence). The V end was cut by 2 bases, the J end by 5 bases, with 7 bases between. For the CDR3, the DNA is TGTGCCAGCAGCTTACCCAGGGATAATTCACCCCTCCACTTT. Protein: CASSLPRDNSPLHF.

V gene TRBV2 combines with J gene TRBJ2-2; unclear D gene. The V end was cut by 1 base, the J end by 3 bases, with 9 bases between. CDR3 size: 15 residues. The germline V gene encodes CDR1 SNHLY and CDR2 FYNNEI. In DNA form, the CDR3 reads TGTGCCAGCAGTGAAGAAGGGCGTGACACCGGGGAGCTGTTTTTT. Residues: CASSEEGRDTGELFF.

The V gene is TRBV27, the J gene TRBJ2-7; TRBD1 matches at 11 bases. After removal of 6 bases from V and 4 bases from J, the junction contained 11 bases not matched to a gene. CDR1 is MNHEY, CDR2 SMNVEV, per germline (reference sequence). CDR3 length: 16 residues. CDR3: CASSPVPGTGGYEQYF. CDR3 nucleotides: TGTGCCAGCAGCCCCGTTCCCGGGACAGGGGGGTACGAGCAGTACTTC.

The chain carries TRBV2 and TRBJ1-2, with a tentative D call TRBD1 (5 bases). Trimming stripped 5 bases from V and 5 bases from J, with 12 bases between. There are 13 residues in the CDR3. CDR1 and CDR2 from the germline V gene are SNHLY and FYNNEI. CDR3 DNA: TGTGCCAGCAGTAGACAGCAGCCTTATGGCTACACCTTC. Translation: CASSRQQPYGYTF. The full variable domain, in which reference TRBV2 and TRBJ1-2 provide the parts outside the CDR3, is EPEVTQTPSHQVTQMGQEVILRCVPISNHLYFYWYRQILGQKVEFLVSFYNNEISEKSEIFDDQFSVERPDGSNFTLKIRSTKLEDSAMYFCASSRQQPYGYTFGSGTRLTVV.

The V call is TRBV7-3, the J call TRBJ2-7, with no clear D. CDR1 and CDR2 (germline): SGHTA, FQGTGA. The CDR3 sequence is 13 residues long. The ends were cut back, 5 bases at V and 1 base at J, with 9 bases in the middle. CDR3 sequence reads: CASSGRNSYEQYF. The CDR3 bases are TGTGCCAGCAGCGGACGGAATTCCTACGAGCAGTACTTC.

CDR3 nucleotides: TGTGCCAGCAGCTTTGGAGCGGGACAGAATACAGATACGCAGTATTTT. Amino acids: CASSFGAGQNTDTQYF. The chain joins TRBV11-2 to TRBJ2-3; D is tentatively TRBD1 or TRBD2 (7 bases each). The V end lost 3 bases, the J end lost 3 bases, and 16 bases lay between the germline ends. CDR3 length: 16 amino acids. Germline loops: CDR1 SGHAT, CDR2 FQNNGV.

The genes are TRBV6-5 and TRBJ2-2; 7 nucleotides line up with TRBD1. The germline V gene encodes CDR1 MNHEY and CDR2 SVGAGI. Trimming took 6 bases from V and 7 from J; bases not matched to a gene: 5. CDR3 length equals 13 residues. The CDR3 sequence is CASRRQGSGELFF. DNA of the CDR3: TGTGCCAGCAGGAGACAGGGTAGCGGGGAGCTGTTTTTT.

The rearrangement joins TRBV25-1 to TRBJ2-1; 7 bases agree with TRBD1. This CDR3 spans 15 amino acids. The trim removed 7 bases at V and 3 bases at J, leaving 9 bases unmatched. The germline V gene encodes CDR1 MGHDK and CDR2 SYGVNS. CDR3 amino acids: CASIPRDRNYNEQFF. The DNA for the CDR3 is TGTGCCAGCATACCCCGGGACAGAAACTACAATGAGCAGTTCTTC.

This clone has a handful of counts. The rearrangement links TRBV10-3 to TRBJ1-5; possible D gene TRBD1, 6 bases. Per germline, CDR1 ENHRY and CDR2 SYGVKD. Deletions cut 10 bases from V and 4 bases from J, with 23 bases between. The CDR3 is 16 residues long. In DNA, the CDR3 is TGTGCCACGAAGGATAACTTTCGGGGGCCAAATCAGCCCCAGCATTTT. It codes for CATKDNFRGPNQPQHF.

This chain uses TRBV4-2 with TRBJ2-1; TRBD2 matches 14 bases. Germline CDR1 reads LGHNA; CDR2 reads YNFKEQ. With V trimmed by 0 bases and J by 2 bases, 3 bases remained unmatched. CDR3 size: 18 residues. CDR3 nucleotide sequence: TGTGCCAGCAGCCAAGAAGGGGGACTAGCGGGAGCCTACAATGAGCAGTTCTTC. Translation gives CASSQEGGLAGAYNEQFF.

V gene TRBV7-2 combines with J gene TRBJ1-4; 7 bases are a match to TRBD1. The length of the CDR3 is 14 residues. Germline V CDR1 and CDR2: SGHTA, FQGNSA. V was clipped by 10 bases and J by 3 bases; unmatched bases: 8. The CDR3 sequence is CATRPGTANEKLFF. CDR3 bases: TGTGCCACACGTCCCGGGACAGCTAATGAAAAACTGTTTTTT.

The genes are TRBV7-3 and TRBJ2-6, with D maybe TRBD1 (6 bases). Germline CDR1 is SGHTA and CDR2 is FQGTGA. This CDR3 contains 17 residues. Trimming took 7 bases from V and 0 from J, leaving 16 bases between them. The CDR3 sequence is CASTPDRWSSGANVLTF. For the CDR3, the DNA is TGTGCCAGCACCCCGGACAGATGGTCCTCTGGGGCCAACGTCCTGACTTTC.

The rearrangement uses TRBV11-1 and TRBJ1-1; D uncertain. Trimming left V 8 bases short and J 2 bases short, with 15 bases between. From germline, CDR1 is SGHAT and CDR2 FQDESV (reference sequence). This CDR3 has 14 residues. Here the CDR3 reads CASLPGRLNTEAFF. The CDR3 DNA reads as TGTGCCAGCCTGCCCGGCAGGCTAAACACTGAAGCTTTCTTT.

CDR3 amino acids: CASSFERTGPFSFGNTIYF. DNA of the CDR3: TGTGCCAGCAGCTTTGAAAGGACAGGGCCGTTCTCCTTTGGAAACACCATATATTTT. The gene calls are TRBV11-3 and TRBJ1-3; 8 bases fit TRBD1. Trimming cost V 3 bases and J 3 bases; bases outside gene matches: 16. Germline V CDR1 and CDR2: SGHNT, YENEEA. This CDR3 is built from 19 residues.

The V gene is TRBV11-1, the J gene TRBJ2-7; maybe TRBD2 (5 bases). This CDR3 is 12 amino acids long. The ends were cut back, 2 bases at V and 6 bases at J, with 8 bases in the middle. Germline CDR1 reads SGHAT; CDR2 reads FQDESV (reference sequence). The CDR3 sequence: CASSLPGIEQYF. DNA for the CDR3: TGTGCCAGCAGCTTACCGGGGATCGAGCAGTACTTC.

The gene calls are TRBV5-5 and TRBJ1-4; D ambiguous. V was trimmed by 5 bases and J by 0 bases, leaving 11 bases between them. There are 15 residues in the CDR3. Germline values: CDR1 SGHKS, CDR2 YYEKEE (reference sequence). CDR3 sequence: CASSAFGATNEKLFF. For the CDR3, the DNA is TGTGCCAGCAGTGCATTCGGCGCAACTAATGAAAAACTGTTTTTT. The full variable domain, with the rest looked up from reference TRBV5-5 and TRBJ1-4, is DAGVTQSPTHLIKTRGQQVTLRCSPISGHKSVSWYQQVLGQGPQFIFQYYEKEERGRGNFPDRFSARQFPNYSSELNVNALLLGDSALYLCASSAFGATNEKLFFGSGTQLSVL.

This clone was recorded once. The chain joins TRBV5-1 to TRBJ1-3; D is undetermined. V was pared by 2 bases and J by 4 bases, with 19 bases between. This CDR3 spans 17 amino acids. CDR1 SGHRS and CDR2 YFSETQ come from the germline V gene. In DNA, the CDR3 is TGCGCCAGCAGCTTTCTAGGAGTCTCTGAGGCGGGAAACACCATATATTTT. Encoded protein: CASSFLGVSEAGNTIYF.

The gene calls are TRBV2 and TRBJ2-2, with 7 nucleotides matching TRBD2. This CDR3 spans 16 amino acids. CDR1 is SNHLY and CDR2 is FYNNEI in the germline V gene. The V and J ends lost 6 bases and 1 base, in that order; junction bases with no gene match: 8. The CDR3: CASRDIRGRNTGELFF. DNA for the CDR3: TGTGCCAGCAGGGACATTCGCGGGAGGAACACCGGGGAGCTGTTTTTT.

V is TRBV19 and J is TRBJ1-5; no reliable D call. Germline CDR1 reads LNHDA; CDR2 reads SQIVND (reference sequence). V lost 6 bases to trimming and J lost 4 bases, with 16 bases between them. The length of the CDR3 is 15 residues. The DNA for the CDR3 is TGTGCCAGTAGCCTGGGAGACGGTAGAAATCAGCCCCAGCATTTT. This gives the protein CASSLGDGRNQPQHF. Together with reference TRBV19 and TRBJ1-5, the CDR3 gives the full variable domain: DGGITQSPKYLFRKEGQNVTLSCEQNLNHDAMYWYRQDPGQGLRLIYYSQIVNDFQKGDIAEGYSVSREKKESFPLTVTSAQKNPTAFYLCASSLGDGRNQPQHFGDGTRLSIL.

This chain joins TRBV5-5 and TRBJ1-1, with a tentative D call TRBD1 (6 bases). This CDR3 comprises 15 residues. Per germline, CDR1 SGHKS and CDR2 YYEKEE (reference sequence). The V end lost 5 bases, the J end lost 3 bases, and 17 bases lay between the germline ends. In DNA form, the CDR3 reads TGTGCCAGCAGTCGACGGGGGGCGGCGGACACTGAAGCTTTCTTT. Amino acid sequence: CASSRRGAADTEAFF.

The CDR3 DNA follows: TGTGCCAGCAGCTTGGGACCTCACCAACGGGAGGCTTTCTTT. It is translated as CASSLGPHQREAFF. The genes are TRBV7-2 and TRBJ1-1; D is perhaps TRBD1 (5 bases). CDR3 size: 14 residues. V gave up 3 bases and J gave up 11 bases, with 19 bases separating them. Germline CDR1 SGHTA, CDR2 FQGNSA.

J is TRBJ1-2 and V is TRBV5-1, with TRBD1 matching 9 bases. The CDR3 has 16 amino acids. The J segment lost 7 bases and the V segment lost 9 bases, leaving 19 bases of the junction unmatched. Germline values: CDR1 SGHRS, CDR2 YFSETQ. CDR3 bases: TGCGCCACCCGACAGGGGGGCTCACTAGGCTGGGCTGGCTACACCTTC. Translated, it gives CATRQGGSLGWAGYTF.

The J gene is TRBJ2-2, the V gene TRBV7-3; D is unresolved. Per germline, CDR1 SGHTA and CDR2 FQGTGA. Trimming cost V 5 bases and J 7 bases, with 8 bases left between them. The CDR3 totals 12 residues. CDR3 protein: CASSLSSGELFF. The CDR3 DNA follows: TGTGCCAGCAGCCTAAGTAGCGGGGAGCTGTTTTTT.

The V gene is TRBV6-6, the J gene TRBJ1-1; D not resolved. The CDR3 runs 13 residues. In germline, CDR1 is MNHNY, CDR2 SVGAGI (reference sequence). V lost 4 bases and J 1 base, leaving 7 bases between the germline ends. The CDR3 is CASSFNKNTEAFF. The CDR3 region has the DNA TGTGCCAGCAGTTTTAACAAGAACACTGAAGCTTTCTTT.

The chain recombines TRBV19 with TRBJ2-5; maybe TRBD2 (5 bases). The CDR3 totals 12 residues. Germline V lookup: CDR1 LNHDA, CDR2 SQIVND (reference sequence). Trimming stripped 5 bases from V and 7 bases from J, with 11 bases between. DNA of the CDR3: TGTGCCAGTAGTTCCGTAGGAGGGACCCAGTACTTC. Its protein product is CASSSVGGTQYF.

This chain connects TRBV16 to TRBJ1-5, with 7 bases matching TRBD1. V shed 3 bases, J shed 4 bases, and the junction held 12 bases outside the gene matches. The germline V gene has CDR1 KGHSY and CDR2 FQNENV. This CDR3 has 17 residues. CDR3 in DNA: TGTGCCAGCAGCCATCCTACAGGGGACCCCTTAAATCAGCCCCAGCATTTT. Its translation is CASSHPTGDPLNQPQHF.